These 14 T cell receptor beta chains were all obtained from the same sample, sequenced in a study of blood T cell repertoires in COVID-19. TCRdb's table, derived via immunoSEQ multiplex PCR, lists solely in-frame clones and lacks some. The sample carries roughly 130,000 clones, 79% recorded once. The sample taken for sequencing was peripheral blood. The receptors here all came from a woman in her sixties or seventies with COVID-19, enrolled during active disease.

V is TRBV6-2 or TRBV6-3 and J is TRBJ2-7; tentatively, D is TRBD1 (6 bases). Germline assignment: CDR1 MNHEY and CDR2 SVGEGT. This CDR3 region has 15 residues. V lost 2 bases and J lost 2, with 13 bases in between. The CDR3 loop is CASSYGQTGTYEQYF. The CDR3 DNA reads as TGTGCCAGCAGTTACGGACAGACGGGGACCTACGAGCAGTACTTC.

This clone was seen once. V is TRBV3-1 (or the pseudogene TRBV3-2) and J is TRBJ2-1; 10 nucleotides align to TRBD2. Trimming took 1 base from V and 13 from J; bases not matched to a gene: 7. In germline, CDR1 is LGHDT, CDR2 YNNKEL (reference sequence). The length of the CDR3 is 14 residues. The CDR3 protein is CASSQVPLAGIQFF. The DNA of the CDR3 is TGTGCCAGCAGCCAAGTCCCACTAGCGGGGATCCAGTTCTTC.

The chain couples TRBV2 to TRBJ2-7; 8 bases align to TRBD1. CDR1 is SNHLY and CDR2 is FYNNEI in the germline V gene. J lost 1 base, V lost 6 bases, and 5 bases had no gene match. The CDR3 length is 14 residues. The CDR3 here is CASSVWTGSYEQYF. The DNA of the CDR3 is TGTGCCAGCAGCGTATGGACAGGGTCCTACGAGCAGTACTTC.

V gene TRBV4-3 combines with J gene TRBJ1-1, with 8 bases identical to TRBD1. The germline V gene has CDR1 LGHNA and CDR2 YSLEER. Trimming at V came to 4 bases and at J to 3 bases, leaving 7 bases not matched to a gene. The CDR3 runs 15 residues. CDR3 in amino acids: CASSRPGQAYTEAFF. In nucleotides, the CDR3 is TGCGCCAGCAGCCGACCGGGACAGGCGTACACTGAAGCTTTCTTT.

This clone appeared a single time. The chain combines TRBV30 with TRBJ2-3, with 10 nucleotides matching TRBD1. This CDR3 contains 14 residues. With 5 bases clipped from V and 5 bases from J, the junction kept 7 bases outside the gene matches. From germline, CDR1 is GTSNPN and CDR2 SVGIG (reference sequence). The CDR3 DNA follows: TGTGCCTGGGACAGGGGGCGATGGGAAGATACGCAGTATTTT. Protein sequence: CAWDRGRWEDTQYF. Full variable domain (rest looked up from reference TRBV30 and TRBJ2-3): SQTIHQWPATLVQPVGSPLSLECTVEGTSNPNLYWYRQAAGRGLQLLFYSVGIGQISSEVPQNLSASRPQDRQFILSSKKLLLSDSGFYLCAWDRGRWEDTQYFGPGTRLTVL.

This chain connects TRBV2 to TRBJ1-1; D is uncertain. This CDR3 region has 14 residues. Deletions cut 4 bases from V and 7 bases from J, with 16 bases between. Germline V CDR1 and CDR2: SNHLY, FYNNEI. CDR3 residues: CASSVRAETHEAFF. DNA for the CDR3: TGTGCCAGCAGTGTGAGGGCTGAGACCCATGAAGCTTTCTTT.

The CDR3 sequence: CASSFLSSGGNEQFF. For the CDR3, the DNA is TGTGCCAGCAGCTTTTTGTCTAGCGGAGGTAATGAGCAGTTCTTC. The genes are TRBV11-1 and TRBJ2-1; 7 bases map to TRBD2. The CDR3 is 15 residues long. Trimming removed 3 bases from V and 7 bases from J; junction bases left unmatched: 9. The germline CDR1 and CDR2 sequences are SGHAT and FQDESV (reference sequence).

This chain connects TRBV7-8 to TRBJ2-7; D may be TRBD2 (6 bases). Germline values: CDR1 SGHVS, CDR2 FQNEAQ. CDR3 size: 17 residues. V lost 2 bases, J lost 2 bases, and 19 bases lay in between. DNA for the CDR3: TGTGCCAGCAGCTTAACGGGCGCGGGAAGGCTGACCTACGAGCAGTACTTC. It codes for CASSLTGAGRLTYEQYF.

V gene TRBV3-1 (or the pseudogene TRBV3-2) combines with J gene TRBJ1-3, with a tentative D call TRBD1 (5 bases). This CDR3 is built from 15 residues. The germline V and J ends were trimmed by 2 bases and 2 bases, with 10 bases remaining between them. Germline values: CDR1 LGHDT, CDR2 YNNKEL (reference sequence). The CDR3 is CASSQWGVAGNTIYF. The CDR3 bases are TGTGCCAGCAGCCAATGGGGGGTAGCTGGAAACACCATATATTTT.

The rearrangement links TRBV3-1 (or the pseudogene TRBV3-2) to TRBJ2-3, with TRBD1 as a possible D gene (5 bases). Germline assignment: CDR1 LGHDT and CDR2 YNNKEL (reference sequence). This CDR3 comprises 15 residues. Trimming took 1 base from V and 5 from J, leaving 13 bases between them. The CDR3 DNA is TGTGCCAGCAGCCAAGGGGGCGTCACCAAAGATACGCAGTATTTT. Translation: CASSQGGVTKDTQYF.

The V call is TRBV2, the J call TRBJ1-5; D not certain. Germline-derived CDR1 and CDR2 are SNHLY and FYNNEI. The CDR3 totals 16 residues. Deletions cut 0 bases from V and 0 bases from J, with 9 bases between. The CDR3 region has the DNA TGTGCCAGCAGTGAAGCCGACGGGTATAGCAATCAGCCCCAGCATTTT. It yields the protein CASSEADGYSNQPQHF. The full variable domain, its missing parts supplied by reference TRBV2 and TRBJ1-5, is EPEVTQTPSHQVTQMGQEVILRCVPISNHLYFYWYRQILGQKVEFLVSFYNNEISEKSEIFDDQFSVERPDGSNFTLKIRSTKLEDSAMYFCASSEADGYSNQPQHFGDGTRLSIL.

The chain couples TRBV27 to TRBJ1-2, with TRBD1 identical over 7 bases. The germline V gene encodes CDR1 MNHEY and CDR2 SMNVEV (reference sequence). The CDR3 runs 12 residues. Losses at the gene ends were 9 bases for V and 3 bases for J; bases not matched to a gene: 4. The CDR3 protein is CASDDRDYGYTF. The CDR3 nucleotides read TGTGCCAGTGATGACAGGGACTATGGCTACACCTTC.

The chain is built from TRBV5-6 and TRBJ2-5, with TRBD1 matching over 7 bases. Germline V lookup: CDR1 SGHDT, CDR2 YYEEEE. The CDR3 has 16 residues. V trimming: 3 bases; J trimming: 1 base; junction bases outside the gene matches: 9. For the CDR3, the DNA is TGTGCCAGCAGCTGGGGTATGGGACAGATCCAAGAGACCCAGTACTTC. It translates to CASSWGMGQIQETQYF.

The chain uses TRBV7-8 and TRBJ2-5, with TRBD1 matching over 7 bases. V was pared by 5 bases and J by 6 bases, with 3 bases of the junction left unmatched. This CDR3 comprises 12 residues. Germline V CDR1 and CDR2: SGHVS, FQNEAQ. This CDR3 is CASSLQGKTQYF. Here the CDR3 DNA reads TGTGCCAGCAGCCTACAGGGGAAGACCCAGTACTTC.